Reported below is one T cell receptor (beta chain). This specimen comes from a study of blood T cell repertoires in COVID-19. Across the whole study: COVID-19 samples collected from the United States, Italy and Spain covered acute and convalescent phases. In each case, the material was cDNA or gDNA derived from T cells, B-cell-depleted T cells, or PBMCs.

The CDR3 is 16 amino acids. Germline assignment: CDR1 MNHEY and CDR2 SMNVEV (reference sequence). V lost 6 bases to trimming and J lost 1 base, with 18 bases between them. Authors' data handling: Researchers report that nucleated cell counts were estimated from reference gene primer amplification. Repertoires were generated with immunoSEQ multiplex PCR, while TCRdb's copy carries only in-frame clones and drops some. V, J and clone size are taken as reported in that table, and D and trimming were inferred from the DNA itself. The data show some 54,000 clones, with around 86% seen just once and just under 7% held by the top ten.

The source material was peripheral blood. The chain recombines TRBV27 with TRBJ2-5; TRBD2 might be the D (6 bases). The origin of this receptor is a man in his sixties or seventies with active COVID-19. The CDR3 is CASSLGRAEGQETQYF. CDR3 in DNA: TGTGCCAGCAGCCTAGGACGGGCGGAGGGCCAAGAGACCCAGTACTTC.